This TCR beta chain appears in the sequencing data of a study of T cell repertoires in cytomegalovirus infection. On the study more broadly: A matching HLA type, together with CMV infection, was signaled by public TCR beta signatures.

Whole-study findings and limits: Dominating the ex vivo response were TCR beta clonotypes that were CMV-specific and HLA-C-restricted. CMV carriers having the relevant HLA were flagged by cumulative public TCR beta family frequency.

TCRdb recomputed calls from the reads with MiXCR, one row per CDR3 protein. The sample records roughly 200,000 distinct CDR3 sequences, approximately 18% being singletons. Turning to this clonotype: What it recognizes is unknown.

Trimming removed 2 bases from V and 4 bases from J, with 11 bases in between. This CDR3 is built from 14 residues. Looked up from germline, CDR1 is LGHNA and CDR2 is YSLEER. Source material: CD8+ T cells from PBMCs. The clonotype was recovered from a human donor in good health (CMV status not recorded). Some clones in this sample may be carry-over from other donors' samples. This chain uses TRBV4-3 with TRBJ1-2; D is unresolved. The CDR3 sequence: CASSQNVGRYGYTF. CDR3 in DNA: TGCGCCAGCAGCCAAAATGTAGGCCGCTATGGCTACACCTTC.